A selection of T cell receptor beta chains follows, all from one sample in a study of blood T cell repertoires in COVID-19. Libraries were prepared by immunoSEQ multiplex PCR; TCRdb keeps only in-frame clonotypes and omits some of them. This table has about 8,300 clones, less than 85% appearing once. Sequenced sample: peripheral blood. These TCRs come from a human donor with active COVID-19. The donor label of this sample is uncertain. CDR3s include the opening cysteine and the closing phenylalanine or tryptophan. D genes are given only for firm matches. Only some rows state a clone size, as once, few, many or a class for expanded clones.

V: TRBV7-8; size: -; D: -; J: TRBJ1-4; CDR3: CASSLTGEKLFF; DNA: TGTGCCAGCAGCCTAACAGGTGAAAAACTGTTTTTT
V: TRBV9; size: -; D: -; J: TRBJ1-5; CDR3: CASSVNPGSDQPQHF; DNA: TGTGCCAGCAGCGTAAACCCAGGGTCCGATCAGCCCCAGCATTTT
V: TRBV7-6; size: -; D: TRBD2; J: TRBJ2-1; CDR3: CASSLGGTTYNEQFF; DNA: TGTGCCAGCAGCTTAGGCGGGACTACCTACAATGAGCAGTTCTTC
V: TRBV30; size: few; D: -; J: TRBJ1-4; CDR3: CALEDSFNEKLFF; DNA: TGTGCCTTAGAGGACAGTTTCAATGAAAAACTGTTTTTT
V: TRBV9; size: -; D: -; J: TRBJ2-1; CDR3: CASSVAGTYNEQFF; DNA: TGTGCCAGCAGCGTAGCAGGGACCTACAATGAGCAGTTCTTC
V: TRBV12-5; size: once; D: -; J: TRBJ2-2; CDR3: CASGPVNTGELFF; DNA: TGTGCTAGTGGTCCAGTGAACACCGGGGAGCTGTTTTTT
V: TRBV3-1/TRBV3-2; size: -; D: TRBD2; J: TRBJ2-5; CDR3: CASSHGGLAEKETQYF; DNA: TGTGCCAGCAGCCACGGGGGACTAGCGGAAAAAGAGACCCAGTACTTC
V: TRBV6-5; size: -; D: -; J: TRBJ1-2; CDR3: CATELQGRVNYGYTF; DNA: TGTGCCACCGAACTACAGGGAAGGGTTAACTATGGCTACACCTTC
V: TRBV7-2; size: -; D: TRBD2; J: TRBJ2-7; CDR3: CASAPSGSYEQYF; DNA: TGTGCCAGCGCCCCTAGCGGGAGCTACGAGCAGTACTTC
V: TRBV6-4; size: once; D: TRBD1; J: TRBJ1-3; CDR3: CASSELYLGQRTGNTIYF; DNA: TGTGCCAGCAGTGAACTCTATTTGGGACAGAGAACTGGAAACACCATATATTTT
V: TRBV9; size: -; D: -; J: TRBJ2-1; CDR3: CASSVAAAYTYNEQFF; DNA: TGTGCCAGCAGCGTAGCTGCAGCGTATACCTACAATGAGCAGTTCTTC
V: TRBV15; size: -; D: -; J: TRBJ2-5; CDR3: CATSLGWEQGGGETQYF; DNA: TGTGCCACCAGCCTGGGGTGGGAACAGGGTGGCGGAGAGACCCAGTACTTC
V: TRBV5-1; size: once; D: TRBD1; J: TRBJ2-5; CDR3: CASSTGTGTTRQETQYF; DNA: TGCGCCAGCAGCACCGGGACAGGGACCACCCGCCAAGAGACCCAGTACTTC
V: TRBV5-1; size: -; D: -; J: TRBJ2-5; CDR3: CASSLGQGMETQYF; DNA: TGCGCCAGCAGCTTGGGGCAGGGGATGGAGACCCAGTACTTC
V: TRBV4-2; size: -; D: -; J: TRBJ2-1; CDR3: CASSQELFPVSYNEQFF; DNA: TGTGCCAGCAGCCAAGAACTATTTCCCGTCTCCTACAATGAGCAGTTCTTC
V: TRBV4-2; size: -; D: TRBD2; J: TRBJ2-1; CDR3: CASSHGSGRYEQFF; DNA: TGTGCCAGCAGCCACGGTAGCGGGAGATATGAGCAGTTCTTC
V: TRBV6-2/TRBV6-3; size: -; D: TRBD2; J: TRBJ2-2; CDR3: CASSDPAREGTNTGELFF; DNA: TGTGCCAGCAGTGACCCAGCGAGGGAGGGCACAAACACCGGGGAGCTGTTTTTT
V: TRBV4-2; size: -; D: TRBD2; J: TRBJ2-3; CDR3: CASSQPAGGLTDTQYF; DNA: TGTGCCAGCAGCCAACCGGCGGGAGGGCTCACAGATACGCAGTATTTT
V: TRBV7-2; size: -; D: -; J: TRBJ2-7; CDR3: CASSPGSAAYEQYF; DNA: TGTGCCAGCAGCCCGGGGAGCGCGGCCTACGAGCAGTACTTC
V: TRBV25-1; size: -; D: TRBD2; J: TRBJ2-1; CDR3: CASSEYQRDLNEQFF; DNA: TGTGCCAGCAGTGAATATCAGCGGGATTTAAATGAGCAGTTCTTC
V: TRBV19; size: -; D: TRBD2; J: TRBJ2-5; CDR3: CASSTPRLAGIETQYF; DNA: TGTGCCAGTAGTACCCCACGACTAGCGGGAATAGAGACCCAGTACTTC